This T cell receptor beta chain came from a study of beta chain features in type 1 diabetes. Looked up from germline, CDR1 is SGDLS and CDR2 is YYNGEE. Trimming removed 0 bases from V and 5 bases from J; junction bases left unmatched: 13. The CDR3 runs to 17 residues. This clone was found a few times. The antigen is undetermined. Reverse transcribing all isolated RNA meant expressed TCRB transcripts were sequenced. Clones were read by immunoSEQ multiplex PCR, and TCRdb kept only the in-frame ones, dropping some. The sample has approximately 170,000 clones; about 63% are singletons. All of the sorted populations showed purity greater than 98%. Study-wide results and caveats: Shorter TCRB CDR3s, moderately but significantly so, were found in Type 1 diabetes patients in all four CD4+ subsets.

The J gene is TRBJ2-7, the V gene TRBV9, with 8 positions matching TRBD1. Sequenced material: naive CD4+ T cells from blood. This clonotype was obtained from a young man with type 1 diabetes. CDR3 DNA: TGTGCCAGCAGCGTAGAAGGTTTCAGGGGGCCAGGAGACGAGCAGTACTTC. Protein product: CASSVEGFRGPGDEQYF.